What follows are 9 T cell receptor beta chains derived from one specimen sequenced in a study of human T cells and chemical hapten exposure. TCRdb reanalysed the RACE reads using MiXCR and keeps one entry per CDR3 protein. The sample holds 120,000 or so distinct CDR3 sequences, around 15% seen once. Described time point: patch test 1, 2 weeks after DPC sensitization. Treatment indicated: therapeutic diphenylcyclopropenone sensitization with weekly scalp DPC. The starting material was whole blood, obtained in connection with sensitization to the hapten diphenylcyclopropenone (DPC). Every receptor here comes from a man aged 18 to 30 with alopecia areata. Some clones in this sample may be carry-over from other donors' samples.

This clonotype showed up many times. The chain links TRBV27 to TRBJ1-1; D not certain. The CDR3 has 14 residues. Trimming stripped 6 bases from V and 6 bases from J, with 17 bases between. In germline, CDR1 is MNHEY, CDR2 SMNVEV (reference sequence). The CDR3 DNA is TGTGCCAGCAGGCCACTGAACCGGCCGGCTGAAGCTTTCTTT. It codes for CASRPLNRPAEAFF.

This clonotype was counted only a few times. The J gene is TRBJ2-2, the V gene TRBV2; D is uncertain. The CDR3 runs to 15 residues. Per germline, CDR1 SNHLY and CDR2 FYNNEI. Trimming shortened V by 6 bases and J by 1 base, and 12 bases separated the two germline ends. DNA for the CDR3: TGTGCCAGCAGGCAGACGGCCGTGAACACCGGGGAGCTGTTTTTT. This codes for CASRQTAVNTGELFF.

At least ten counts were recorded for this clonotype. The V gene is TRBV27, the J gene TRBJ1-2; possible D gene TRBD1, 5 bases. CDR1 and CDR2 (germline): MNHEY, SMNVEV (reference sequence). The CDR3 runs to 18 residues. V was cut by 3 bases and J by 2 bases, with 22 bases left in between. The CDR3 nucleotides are TGTGCCAGCAGTTTCGGAAGGGGCGCGCAGTCCGGCAACTATGGCTACACCTTC. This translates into CASSFGRGAQSGNYGYTF.

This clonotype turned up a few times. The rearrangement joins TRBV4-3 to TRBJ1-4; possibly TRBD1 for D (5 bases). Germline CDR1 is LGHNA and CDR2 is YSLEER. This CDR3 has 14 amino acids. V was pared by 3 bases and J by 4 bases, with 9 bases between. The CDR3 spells CASSQTDVNEKLFF. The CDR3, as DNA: TGCGCCAGCAGCCAGACAGACGTTAATGAAAAACTGTTTTTT.

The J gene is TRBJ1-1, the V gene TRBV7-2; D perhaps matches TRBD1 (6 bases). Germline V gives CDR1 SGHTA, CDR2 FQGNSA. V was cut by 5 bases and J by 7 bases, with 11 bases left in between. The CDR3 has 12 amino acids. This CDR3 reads CASSRSGVEAFF. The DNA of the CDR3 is TGTGCCAGCAGCCGCTCAGGGGTTGAAGCTTTCTTT.

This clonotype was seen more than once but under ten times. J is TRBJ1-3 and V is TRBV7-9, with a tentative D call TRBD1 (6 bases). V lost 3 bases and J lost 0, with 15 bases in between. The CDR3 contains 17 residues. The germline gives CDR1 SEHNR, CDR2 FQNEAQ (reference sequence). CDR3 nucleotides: TGTGCCAGCAGCTTCCACCGGGACACCGTCTCTGGAAACACCATATATTTT. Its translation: CASSFHRDTVSGNTIYF.

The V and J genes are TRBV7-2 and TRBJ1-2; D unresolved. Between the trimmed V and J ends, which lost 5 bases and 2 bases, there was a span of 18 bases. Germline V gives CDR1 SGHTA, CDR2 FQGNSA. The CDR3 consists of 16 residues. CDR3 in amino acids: CASSPSREALNYGYTF. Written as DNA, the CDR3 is TGTGCCAGCAGCCCCAGTAGAGAGGCCCTAAACTATGGCTACACCTTC.

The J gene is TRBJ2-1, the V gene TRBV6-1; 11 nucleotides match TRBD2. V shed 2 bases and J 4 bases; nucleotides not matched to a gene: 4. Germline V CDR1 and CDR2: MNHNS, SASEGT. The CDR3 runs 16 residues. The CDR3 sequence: CASSERTSGFYNEQFF. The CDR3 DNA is TGTGCCAGCAGTGAAAGGACTAGCGGGTTTTACAATGAGCAGTTCTTC.

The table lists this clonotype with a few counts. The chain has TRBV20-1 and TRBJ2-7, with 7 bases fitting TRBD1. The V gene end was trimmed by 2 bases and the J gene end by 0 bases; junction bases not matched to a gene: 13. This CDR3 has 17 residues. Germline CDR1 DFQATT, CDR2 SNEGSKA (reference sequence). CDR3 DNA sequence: TGCAGTGCTAGATCCCAAGGGGGCACTTTTACCTCCTACGAGCAGTACTTC. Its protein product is CSARSQGGTFTSYEQYF.